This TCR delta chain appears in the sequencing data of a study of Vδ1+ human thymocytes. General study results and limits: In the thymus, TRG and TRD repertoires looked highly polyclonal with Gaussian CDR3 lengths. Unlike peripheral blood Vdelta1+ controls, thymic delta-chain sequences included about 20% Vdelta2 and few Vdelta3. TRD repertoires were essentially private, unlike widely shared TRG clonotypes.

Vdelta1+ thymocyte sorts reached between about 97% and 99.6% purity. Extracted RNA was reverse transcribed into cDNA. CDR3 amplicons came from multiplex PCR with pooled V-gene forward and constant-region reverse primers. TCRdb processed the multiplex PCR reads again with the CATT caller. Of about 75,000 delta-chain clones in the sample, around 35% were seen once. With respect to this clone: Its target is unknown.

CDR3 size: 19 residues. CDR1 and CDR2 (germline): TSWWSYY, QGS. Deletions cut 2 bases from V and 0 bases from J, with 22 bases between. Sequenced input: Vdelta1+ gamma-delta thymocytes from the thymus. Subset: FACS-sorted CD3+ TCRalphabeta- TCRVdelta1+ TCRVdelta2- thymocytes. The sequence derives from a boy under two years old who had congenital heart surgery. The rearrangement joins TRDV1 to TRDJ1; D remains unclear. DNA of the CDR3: TGTGCTCTTGGGGAAGTCTCGGACCCACAACCGTGGTACACCGATAAACTCATCTTT. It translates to CALGEVSDPQPWYTDKLIF.